Sequencing of this T cell receptor (beta chain) was carried out in a study of T cells after posttransplantation cyclophosphamide. Findings of the study overall: TRB overlap between skin or GI tissue T cells and blood was limited.

By share, this clone counts as large. What it recognizes is unknown. Busulfan-fludarabine conditioning, marrow transplant, and cyclophosphamide on days +3 and +4 were administered. The table came from immunoSEQ multiplex PCR; TCRdb's copy has only in-frame clones and leaves some out. The repertoire consists of hundreds of clones, none detected only once. This TCR was recovered from a male patient between 25 and 40 years old who received an allogeneic stem cell transplant from a related donor, was CMV-positive, and had no GVHD. Some T cells may arise from the graft donor. Sequencing used PBMCs, obtained after allogeneic stem cell transplant with posttransplant cyclophosphamide.

The CDR3 DNA reads TGTGCCAGCAGCTCCTTGCTATCCTACGAGCAGTACTTC. Amino acid sequence: CASSSLLSYEQYF. The chain recombines TRBV27 with TRBJ2-7; unclear D gene. Between the trimmed V and J ends, which lost 6 bases and 1 base, there was a span of 10 bases. Germline V gene data show CDR1 as MNHEY and CDR2 as SMNVEV (reference sequence). This CDR3 is 13 amino acids long.